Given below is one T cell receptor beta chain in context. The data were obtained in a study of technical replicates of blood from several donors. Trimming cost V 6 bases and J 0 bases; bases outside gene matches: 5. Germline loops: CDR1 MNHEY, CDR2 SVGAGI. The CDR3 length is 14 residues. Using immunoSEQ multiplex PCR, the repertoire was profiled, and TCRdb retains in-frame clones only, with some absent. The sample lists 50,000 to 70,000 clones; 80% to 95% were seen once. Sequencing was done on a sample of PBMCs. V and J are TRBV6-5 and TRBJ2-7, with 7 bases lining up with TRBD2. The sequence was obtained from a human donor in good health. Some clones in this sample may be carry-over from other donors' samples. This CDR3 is CASRNGGGSYEQYF. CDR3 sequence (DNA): TGTGCCAGCAGGAACGGCGGGGGCTCCTACGAGCAGTACTTC.